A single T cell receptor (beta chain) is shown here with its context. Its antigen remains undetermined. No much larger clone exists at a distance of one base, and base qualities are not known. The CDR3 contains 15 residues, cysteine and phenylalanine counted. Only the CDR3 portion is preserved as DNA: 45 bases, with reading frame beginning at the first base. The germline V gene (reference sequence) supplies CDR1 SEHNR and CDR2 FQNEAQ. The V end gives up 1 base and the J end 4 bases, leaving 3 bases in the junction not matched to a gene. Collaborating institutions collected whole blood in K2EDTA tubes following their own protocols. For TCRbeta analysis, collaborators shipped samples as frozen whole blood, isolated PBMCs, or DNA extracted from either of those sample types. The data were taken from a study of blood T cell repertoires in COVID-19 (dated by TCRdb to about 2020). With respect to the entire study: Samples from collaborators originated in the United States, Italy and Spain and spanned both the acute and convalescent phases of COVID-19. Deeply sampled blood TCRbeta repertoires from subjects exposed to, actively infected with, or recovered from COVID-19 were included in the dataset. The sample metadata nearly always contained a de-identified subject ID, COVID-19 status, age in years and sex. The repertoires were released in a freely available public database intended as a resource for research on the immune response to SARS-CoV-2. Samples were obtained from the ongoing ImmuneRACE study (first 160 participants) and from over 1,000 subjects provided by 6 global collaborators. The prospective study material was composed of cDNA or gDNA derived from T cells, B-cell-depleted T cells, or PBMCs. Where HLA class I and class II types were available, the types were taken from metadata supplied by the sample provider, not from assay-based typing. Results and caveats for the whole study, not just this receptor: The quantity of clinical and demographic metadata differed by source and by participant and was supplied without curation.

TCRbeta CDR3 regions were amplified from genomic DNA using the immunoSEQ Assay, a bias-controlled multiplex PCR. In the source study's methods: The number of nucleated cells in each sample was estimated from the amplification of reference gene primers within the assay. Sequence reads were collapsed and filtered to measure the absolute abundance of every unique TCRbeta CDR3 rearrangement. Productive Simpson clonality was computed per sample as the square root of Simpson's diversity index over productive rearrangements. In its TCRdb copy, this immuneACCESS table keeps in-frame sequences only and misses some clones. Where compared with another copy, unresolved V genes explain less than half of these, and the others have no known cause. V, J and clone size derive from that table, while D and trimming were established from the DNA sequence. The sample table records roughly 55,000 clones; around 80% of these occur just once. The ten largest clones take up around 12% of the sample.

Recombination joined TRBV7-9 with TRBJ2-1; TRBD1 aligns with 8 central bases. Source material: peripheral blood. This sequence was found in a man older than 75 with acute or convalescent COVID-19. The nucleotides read TGTGCCAGCAGCTTAGGACAGGGGACATACAATGAGCAGTTCTTC. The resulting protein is CASSLGQGTYNEQFF.